A selection of T cell receptor beta chains follows, all from one sample in a study of cytomegalovirus exposure and HLA in healthy donors. Assay used: immunoSEQ multiplex PCR; TCRdb lists only in-frame clones, some missing. The sample includes 150,000 to 200,000 clones, about 88% of them seen just once. The sequenced material came from PBMCs. These receptors all stem from a girl in the first two years of life in good health and CMV-seronegative. CDR3s include the opening cysteine and the closing phenylalanine or tryptophan. D genes are given only for firm matches. The listing skips clone size in some rows; elsewhere it reads once, few, many or a size class.

D gene: TRBD2
V gene: TRBV5-6
J gene: TRBJ2-7
clone size: -
CDR3 DNA: TGTGCCAGCAGCTTGGAGGATCTTAGCGGGGTCTTGGGGGAGCAGTACTTC
CDR3 protein: CASSLEDLSGVLGEQYF

D gene: TRBD1
V gene: TRBV19
J gene: TRBJ2-3
clone size: once
CDR3 DNA: TGTGCCAGTAGTATACTGACAGGGGGCACAGATACGCAGTATTTT
CDR3 protein: CASSILTGGTDTQYF

D gene: -
V gene: TRBV2
J gene: TRBJ2-7
clone size: once
CDR3 DNA: TGTGCCAGCAGGGTAGCGGTCGTTTTCGAGCAGTACTTC
CDR3 protein: CASRVAVVFEQYF

D gene: TRBD1
V gene: TRBV5-1
J gene: TRBJ1-2
clone size: -
CDR3 DNA: TGCGCCAGCAGCGGGGACAGGGGCTATGGCTACACCTTC
CDR3 protein: CASSGDRGYGYTF

D gene: TRBD2
V gene: TRBV27
J gene: TRBJ2-7
clone size: -
CDR3 DNA: TGTGCCAGCTCAACTAGCGGGAGACGGTACGAGCAGTACTTC
CDR3 protein: CASSTSGRRYEQYF

D gene: -
V gene: TRBV5-4
J gene: TRBJ2-2
clone size: -
CDR3 DNA: TGTGCCAGCAGCTGGACGGAGGGCGGGGAGCTGTTTTTT
CDR3 protein: CASSWTEGGELFF

D gene: TRBD1
V gene: TRBV5-4
J gene: TRBJ1-4
clone size: -
CDR3 DNA: TGTGCCAGCAGCTTGGCCGACAGGGGGAATGAAAAACTGTTTTTT
CDR3 protein: CASSLADRGNEKLFF

D gene: -
V gene: TRBV6-1
J gene: TRBJ1-2
clone size: -
CDR3 DNA: TGTGCCAGCAGTGTAGAGGAGAACTATGGCTACACCTTC
CDR3 protein: CASSVEENYGYTF

D gene: TRBD1
V gene: TRBV7-9
J gene: TRBJ1-2
clone size: once
CDR3 DNA: TGTGCCAGCAGCTTACCCTACAGGGGGCCTAACTATGGCTACACCTTC
CDR3 protein: CASSLPYRGPNYGYTF

D gene: -
V gene: TRBV30
J gene: TRBJ1-2
clone size: -
CDR3 DNA: TGTGCCTGGAAGCCGGGAAACTATGGCTACACCTTC
CDR3 protein: CAWKPGNYGYTF

D gene: -
V gene: TRBV7-7
J gene: TRBJ2-3
clone size: -
CDR3 DNA: TGTTGGGGCCGTTTTTGTAGGTATTTT
CDR3 protein: CWGRFCRYF

D gene: TRBD2
V gene: TRBV27
J gene: TRBJ2-1
clone size: -
CDR3 DNA: TGTGCCAGCAGTTTAAACGGACTAGCGGGCCGCAGCTCCTACAATGAGCAGTTCTTC
CDR3 protein: CASSLNGLAGRSSYNEQFF

D gene: -
V gene: TRBV4-1
J gene: TRBJ1-2
clone size: -
CDR3 DNA: TGCGCCAGCAGCCAAGAATCCACTAACTATGGCTACACCTTC
CDR3 protein: CASSQESTNYGYTF

D gene: -
V gene: TRBV27
J gene: TRBJ2-1
clone size: -
CDR3 DNA: TGTGCCAGCAGTTCCGCCAACCGGGATGAGCAGTTCTTC
CDR3 protein: CASSSANRDEQFF

D gene: -
V gene: TRBV9
J gene: TRBJ1-4
clone size: -
CDR3 DNA: TGTGCCAGCAGCGTAGGGGCCTACCCGAGCCTGGCTAATGAAAAACTGTTTTTT
CDR3 protein: CASSVGAYPSLANEKLFF

D gene: -
V gene: TRBV18
J gene: TRBJ1-3
clone size: -
CDR3 DNA: TGTGCCAGCCGGGAGGAAGGACACCCTGGAAACACCATATATTTT
CDR3 protein: CASREEGHPGNTIYF

D gene: TRBD1
V gene: TRBV6-6
J gene: TRBJ1-6
clone size: -
CDR3 DNA: TGTGCCAGCAGTTGGCCAGGGGGAGTTAATTCACCCCTCCACTTT
CDR3 protein: CASSWPGGVNSPLHF

D gene: -
V gene: TRBV27
J gene: TRBJ1-1
clone size: -
CDR3 DNA: TGTGCCAGCAGACCCGGGACACCGAACACTGAAGCTTTCTTT
CDR3 protein: CASRPGTPNTEAFF

D gene: TRBD1
V gene: TRBV29-1
J gene: TRBJ2-2
clone size: -
CDR3 DNA: TGCAGCGTTGCCGGGACAGGGACGAACACCGGGGAGCTGTTTTTT
CDR3 protein: CSVAGTGTNTGELFF

D gene: -
V gene: TRBV6-1
J gene: TRBJ2-3
clone size: -
CDR3 DNA: TGTGCCAGCAGTGACCGGGGTACCCCAGATACGCAGTATTTT
CDR3 protein: CASSDRGTPDTQYF

D gene: TRBD1
V gene: TRBV7-6
J gene: TRBJ2-5
clone size: -
CDR3 DNA: TGTGCCAGCAGCCTGCGGACAGGGGGATTGGAAGAGACCCAGTACTTC
CDR3 protein: CASSLRTGGLEETQYF